This T cell receptor beta chain was sequenced in a study of identical twins. TCRdb re-derived calls from the 5' RACE reads in MiXCR, one entry per CDR3 protein. The sample lists fewer than 650,000 distinct CDR3 sequences, approximately 9.6% seen once, with roughly 3% in the top ten. Findings and caveats of the study: The models gave estimates that fell short of the out-of-frame TCR alpha sharing seen in monozygotic twins. Interpretation of the results relied on cross-sectional statistical analysis and not on following the same donors.

Regarding this clonotype: Its antigen is as yet unknown.

Germline values: CDR1 MNHEY, CDR2 SMNVEV (reference sequence). The CDR3 loop spans 14 amino acids. The V and J ends lost 5 bases and 5 bases respectively, with 15 bases between them. The sample was also reused in another study, on yellow fever vaccine responses in identical twins.

The J gene is TRBJ2-5, the V gene TRBV27, with no clear D. Sequenced input: PBMCs. The TCR was taken from a woman younger than 30 in good health. The CDR3 nucleotides read TGTGCCAGCAGTCTAAGGCAGTCGTGGGAGACCCAGTACTTC. Translation gives CASSLRQSWETQYF.